The clone carrying this T cell receptor beta chain was recorded only once. Its antigen is still unknown. This sample stems from a study of T cells after posttransplantation cyclophosphamide. The study's findings and limits: Later blood repertoires were often dominated by clones from the donor CD8+ memory compartment. Recipient CMV seropositivity and CMV reactivation strongly tracked TRB clonality. Skin or GI-infiltrating T cells shared few TRB sequences with blood.

CDR1 and CDR2 (germline): MDHEN, SYDVKM. Deletions cut 2 bases from V and 2 bases from J, with 10 bases between. CDR3 length: 14 residues. Libraries were prepared by immunoSEQ multiplex PCR; TCRdb keeps only in-frame clonotypes and omits some of them. The repertoire holds about 66,000 clones, with around 93% as singletons. Peripheral blood was collected from the related graft donor on the marrow donation day. This sequence joins TRBV28 and TRBJ2-7; D perhaps matches TRBD1 (6 bases). The sequence was obtained from a woman in her 30s in good health and a related stem cell transplant donor. Sequencing was done on a sample of PBMCs. For the CDR3, the DNA is TGTGCCAGCAGTTTACGACAGGAGCCCTACGAGCAGTACTTC. Translating gives CASSLRQEPYEQYF.